This TCR beta chain was identified in a study of OX40 agonist ivuxolimab in advanced cancers. Comments on this clone: Its antigen is undetermined.

The assay was immunoSEQ multiplex PCR, and TCRdb's table has in-frame clones only and misses some. Here the sample spans about 48,000 clones, over 80% being singletons. Researchers took blood at baseline, on cycle 4 day 1, and on cycle 7 day 1. The CDR3 consists of 14 residues. Germline V gives CDR1 SGHTA, CDR2 FQGNSA. V gave up 4 bases and J gave up 3 bases; unmatched junction bases: 3. Overall study results and limits: Certain nonresponders additionally had low normalized T-cell clonal expansion.

The clonotype was recovered from an adult with an advanced solid tumor such as melanoma, head and neck, liver or kidney cancer. The specimen was CD4+ or CD8+ T cells sorted from blood, collected in a trial of the OX40 agonist ivuxolimab. The J gene is TRBJ1-3, the V gene TRBV7-2; 7 bases line up with TRBD1. The CDR3, as DNA: TGTGCCAGCAGCTCTCACAGGGGTGGAAACACCATATATTTT. Amino acid sequence: CASSSHRGGNTIYF.